The present T cell receptor (beta chain) was sequenced within a study of chemoradiotherapy in HPV16-positive cancers. This table comes from immunoSEQ multiplex PCR, and its TCRdb copy is limited to in-frame clones, with some not included. The data hold about 5,400 clones, with 85% observed a single time. CDR3 length: 15 amino acids. Germline V lookup: CDR1 SEHNR, CDR2 FQNEAQ (reference sequence). The origin of this receptor is a human donor with HPV-associated anogenital cancer. The material sequenced was tumor tissue, taken from a patient who underwent chemoradiotherapy. This chain connects TRBV7-9 to TRBJ2-5, with D possibly TRBD2 on 5 matching bases. The J call may be mistaken, given a closer DNA end match to TRBJ2-7. As DNA, the CDR3 is TGTGCCAGCAGCTTCCGGGGATCTAGCTCCTACGAGCAGTACTTC. Translating it yields CASSFRGSSSYEQYF.